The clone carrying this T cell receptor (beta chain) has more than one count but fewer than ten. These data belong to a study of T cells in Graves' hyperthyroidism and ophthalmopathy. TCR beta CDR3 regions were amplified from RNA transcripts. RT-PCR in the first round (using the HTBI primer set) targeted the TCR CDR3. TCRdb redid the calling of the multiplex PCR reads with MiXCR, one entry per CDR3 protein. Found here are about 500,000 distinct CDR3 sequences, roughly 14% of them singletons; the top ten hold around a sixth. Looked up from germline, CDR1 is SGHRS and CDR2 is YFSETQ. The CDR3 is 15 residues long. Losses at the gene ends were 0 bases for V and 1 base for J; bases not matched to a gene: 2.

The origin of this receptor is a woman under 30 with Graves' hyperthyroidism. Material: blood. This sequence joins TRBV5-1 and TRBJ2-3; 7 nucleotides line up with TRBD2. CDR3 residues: CASSLAAGGTDTQYF. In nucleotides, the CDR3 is TGCGCCAGCAGCTTGGCGGCGGGAGGCACAGATACGCAGTATTTT.